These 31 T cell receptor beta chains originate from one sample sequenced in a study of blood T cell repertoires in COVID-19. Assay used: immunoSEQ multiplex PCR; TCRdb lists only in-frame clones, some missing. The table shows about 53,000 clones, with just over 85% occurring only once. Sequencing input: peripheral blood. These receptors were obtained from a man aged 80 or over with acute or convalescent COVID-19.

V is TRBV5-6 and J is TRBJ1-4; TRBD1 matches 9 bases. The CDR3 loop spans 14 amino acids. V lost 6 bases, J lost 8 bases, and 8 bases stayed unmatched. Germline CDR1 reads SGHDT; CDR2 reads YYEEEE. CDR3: CASTRDRVEEKLFF. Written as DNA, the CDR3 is TGTGCCAGCACCCGGGACAGGGTCGAGGAAAAACTGTTTTTT.

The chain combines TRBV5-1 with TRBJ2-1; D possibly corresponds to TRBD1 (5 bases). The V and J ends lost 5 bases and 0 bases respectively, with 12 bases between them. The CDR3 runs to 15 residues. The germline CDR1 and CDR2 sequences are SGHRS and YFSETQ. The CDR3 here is CASSKGSISYNEQFF. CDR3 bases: TGCGCCAGCAGTAAGGGGTCCATCTCCTACAATGAGCAGTTCTTC.

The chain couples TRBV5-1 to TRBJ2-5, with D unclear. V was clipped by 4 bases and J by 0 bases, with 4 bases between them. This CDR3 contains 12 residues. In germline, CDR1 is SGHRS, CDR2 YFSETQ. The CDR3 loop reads CASSPDQETQYF. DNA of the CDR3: TGCGCCAGCAGCCCTGACCAAGAGACCCAGTACTTC.

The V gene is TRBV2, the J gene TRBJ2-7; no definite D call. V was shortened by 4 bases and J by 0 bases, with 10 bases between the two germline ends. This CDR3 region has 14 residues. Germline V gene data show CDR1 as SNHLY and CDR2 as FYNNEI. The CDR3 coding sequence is TGTGCCAGCAGTGTCGAAGCCCTCTCCTACGAGCAGTACTTC. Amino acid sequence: CASSVEALSYEQYF.

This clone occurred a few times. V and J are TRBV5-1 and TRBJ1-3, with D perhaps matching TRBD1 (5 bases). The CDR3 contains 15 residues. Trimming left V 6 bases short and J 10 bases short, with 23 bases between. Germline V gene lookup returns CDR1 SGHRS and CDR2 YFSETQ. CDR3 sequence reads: CASTPRPGLGLTIYF. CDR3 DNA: TGCGCCAGCACCCCAAGACCCGGATTGGGGCTTACCATATATTTT.

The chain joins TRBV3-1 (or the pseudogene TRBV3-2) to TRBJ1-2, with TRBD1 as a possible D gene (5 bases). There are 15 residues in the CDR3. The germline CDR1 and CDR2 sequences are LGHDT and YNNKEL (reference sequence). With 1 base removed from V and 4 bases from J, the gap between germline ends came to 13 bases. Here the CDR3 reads CASSQVGAASYGYTF. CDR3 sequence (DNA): TGTGCCAGCAGCCAAGTTGGGGCAGCCAGCTATGGCTACACCTTC.

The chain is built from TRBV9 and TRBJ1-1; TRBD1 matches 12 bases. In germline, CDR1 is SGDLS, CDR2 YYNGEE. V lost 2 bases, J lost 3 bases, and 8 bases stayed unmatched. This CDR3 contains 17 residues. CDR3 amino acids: CASSVPGQGAPDTEAFF. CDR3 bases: TGTGCCAGCAGCGTCCCGGGACAGGGGGCGCCGGACACTGAAGCTTTCTTT.

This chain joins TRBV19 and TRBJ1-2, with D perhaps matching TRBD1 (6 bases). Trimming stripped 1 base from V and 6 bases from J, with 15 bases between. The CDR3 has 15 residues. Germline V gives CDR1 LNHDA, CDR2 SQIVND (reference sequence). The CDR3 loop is CASSIVPRGAHGYTF. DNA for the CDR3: TGTGCCAGTAGTATAGTTCCCCGGGGGGCACATGGCTACACCTTC.

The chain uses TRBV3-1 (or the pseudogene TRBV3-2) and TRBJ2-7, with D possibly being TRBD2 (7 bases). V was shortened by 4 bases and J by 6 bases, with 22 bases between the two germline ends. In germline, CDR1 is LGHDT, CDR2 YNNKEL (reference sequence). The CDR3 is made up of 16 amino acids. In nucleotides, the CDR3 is TGTGCCAGCAGCCCCTACGGGGGGCGTGGAAGGGGCGAGCAGTACTTC. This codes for CASSPYGGRGRGEQYF.

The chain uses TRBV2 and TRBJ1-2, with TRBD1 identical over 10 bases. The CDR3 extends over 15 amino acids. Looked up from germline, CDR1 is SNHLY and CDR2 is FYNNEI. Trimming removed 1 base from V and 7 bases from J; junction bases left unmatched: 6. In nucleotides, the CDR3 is TGTGCCAGCAGTGAAGAGGGACAGGGGATTAGTGGCTACACCTTC. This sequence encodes CASSEEGQGISGYTF. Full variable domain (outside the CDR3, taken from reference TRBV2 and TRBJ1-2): EPEVTQTPSHQVTQMGQEVILRCVPISNHLYFYWYRQILGQKVEFLVSFYNNEISEKSEIFDDQFSVERPDGSNFTLKIRSTKLEDSAMYFCASSEEGQGISGYTFGSGTRLTVV.

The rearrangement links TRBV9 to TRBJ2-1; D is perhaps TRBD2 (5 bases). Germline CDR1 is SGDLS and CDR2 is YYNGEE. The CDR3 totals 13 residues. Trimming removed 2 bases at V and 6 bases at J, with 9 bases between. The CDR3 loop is CASSVGGSNEQFF. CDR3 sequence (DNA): TGTGCCAGCAGCGTGGGTGGGAGCAATGAGCAGTTCTTC.

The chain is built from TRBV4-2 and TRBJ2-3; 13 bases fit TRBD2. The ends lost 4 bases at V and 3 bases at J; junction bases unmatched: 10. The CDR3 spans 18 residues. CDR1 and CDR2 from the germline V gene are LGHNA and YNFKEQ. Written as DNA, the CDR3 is TGTGCCAGCAGCCGGGGTACTAGCGGGGGGGCCGGAACAGATACGCAGTATTTT. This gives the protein CASSRGTSGGAGTDTQYF.

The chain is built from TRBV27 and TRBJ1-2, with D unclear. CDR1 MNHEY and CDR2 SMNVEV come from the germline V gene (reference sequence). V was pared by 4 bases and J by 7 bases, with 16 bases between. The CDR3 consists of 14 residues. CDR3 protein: CASSYALAEGGYTF. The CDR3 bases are TGTGCCAGCAGTTACGCCTTAGCTGAAGGTGGCTACACCTTC.

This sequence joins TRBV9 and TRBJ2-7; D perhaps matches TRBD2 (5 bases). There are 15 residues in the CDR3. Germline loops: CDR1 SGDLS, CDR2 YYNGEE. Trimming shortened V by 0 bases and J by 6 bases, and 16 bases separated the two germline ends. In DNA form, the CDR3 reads TGTGCCAGCAGCGTAGGTCCGGAGGCCGCTAGCGAGCAGTACTTC. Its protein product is CASSVGPEAASEQYF.

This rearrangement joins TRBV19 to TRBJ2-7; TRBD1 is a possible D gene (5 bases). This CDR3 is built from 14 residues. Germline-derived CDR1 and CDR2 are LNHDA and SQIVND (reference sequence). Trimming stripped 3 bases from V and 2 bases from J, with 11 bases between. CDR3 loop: CASSIAVRAYEQYF. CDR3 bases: TGTGCCAGTAGTATCGCAGTCAGGGCCTACGAGCAGTACTTC.

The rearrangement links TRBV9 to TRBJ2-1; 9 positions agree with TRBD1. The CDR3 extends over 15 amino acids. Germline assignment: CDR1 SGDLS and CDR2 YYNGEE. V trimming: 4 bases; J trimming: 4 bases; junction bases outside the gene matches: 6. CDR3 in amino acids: CASSFRDREYNEQFF. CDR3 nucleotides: TGTGCCAGCAGCTTCCGGGACAGGGAGTACAATGAGCAGTTCTTC.

Here the CDR3 DNA reads TGTGCCAGTAGTACTCGGGTGACGGGGGGGAACACTGAAGCTTTCTTT. Protein: CASSTRVTGGNTEAFF. The genes are TRBV19 and TRBJ1-1, with D perhaps matching TRBD1 (5 bases). The ends were cut back, 4 bases at V and 1 base at J, with 16 bases in the middle. The CDR3 spans 16 residues. The germline V gene has CDR1 LNHDA and CDR2 SQIVND (reference sequence).

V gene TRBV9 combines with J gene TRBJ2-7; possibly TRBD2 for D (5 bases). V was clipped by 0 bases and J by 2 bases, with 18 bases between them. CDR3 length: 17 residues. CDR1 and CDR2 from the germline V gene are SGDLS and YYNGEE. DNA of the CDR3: TGTGCCAGCAGCGTAGTCCACTGGCGGACTTTCACCTACGAGCAGTACTTC. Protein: CASSVVHWRTFTYEQYF. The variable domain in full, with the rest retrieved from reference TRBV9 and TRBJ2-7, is DSGVTQTPKHLITATGQRVTLRCSPRSGDLSVYWYQQSLDQGLQFLIQYYNGEERAKGNILERFSAQQFPDLHSELNLSSLELGDSALYFCASSVVHWRTFTYEQYFGPGTRLTVT.

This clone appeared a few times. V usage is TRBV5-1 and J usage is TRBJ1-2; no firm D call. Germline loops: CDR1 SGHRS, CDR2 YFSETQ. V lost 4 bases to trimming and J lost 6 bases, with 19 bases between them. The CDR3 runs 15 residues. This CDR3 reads CASSAAMRSGNGYTF. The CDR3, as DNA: TGCGCCAGCAGCGCGGCGATGAGGAGTGGCAATGGCTACACCTTC. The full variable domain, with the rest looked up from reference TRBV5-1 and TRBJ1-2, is KAGVTQTPRYLIKTRGQQVTLSCSPISGHRSVSWYQQTPGQGLQFLFEYFSETQRNKGNFPGRFSGRQFSNSRSEMNVSTLELGDSALYLCASSAAMRSGNGYTFGSGTRLTVV.

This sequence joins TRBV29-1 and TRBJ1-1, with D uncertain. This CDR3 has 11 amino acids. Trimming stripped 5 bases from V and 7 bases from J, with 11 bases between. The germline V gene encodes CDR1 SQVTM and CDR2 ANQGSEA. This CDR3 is CSVSDPGEAFF. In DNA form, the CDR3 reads TGCAGCGTTTCAGATCCGGGTGAAGCTTTCTTT.

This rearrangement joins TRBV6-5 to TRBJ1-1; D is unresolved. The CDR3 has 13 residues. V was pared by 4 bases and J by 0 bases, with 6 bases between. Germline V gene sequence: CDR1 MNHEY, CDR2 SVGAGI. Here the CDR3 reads CASSSLMNTEAFF. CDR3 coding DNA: TGTGCCAGCAGTTCACTCATGAACACTGAAGCTTTCTTT.

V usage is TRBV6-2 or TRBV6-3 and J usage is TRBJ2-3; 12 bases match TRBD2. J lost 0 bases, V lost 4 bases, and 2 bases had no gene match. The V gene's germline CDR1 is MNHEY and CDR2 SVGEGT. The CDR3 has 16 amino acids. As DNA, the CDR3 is TGTGCCAGCAGTTCCGGGACTAGCGGGAGCACAGATACGCAGTATTTT. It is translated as CASSSGTSGSTDTQYF.

Here the CDR3 DNA reads TGTGCCAGCATCCCGTCTGGGAGGGAAAACATTCAGTACTTC. It codes for CASIPSGRENIQYF. This sequence joins TRBV25-1 and TRBJ2-4; 7 positions match TRBD2. V trimming: 7 bases; J trimming: 5 bases; junction bases outside the gene matches: 8. This CDR3 contains 14 residues. From germline, CDR1 is MGHDK and CDR2 SYGVNS.

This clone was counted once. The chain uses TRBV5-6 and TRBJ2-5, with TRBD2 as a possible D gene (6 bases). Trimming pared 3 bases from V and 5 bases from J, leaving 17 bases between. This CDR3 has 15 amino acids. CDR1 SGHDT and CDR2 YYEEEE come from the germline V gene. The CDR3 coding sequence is TGTGCCAGCAGCTATACGGGGGACTTAGGCGAGACCCAGTACTTC. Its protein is CASSYTGDLGETQYF.

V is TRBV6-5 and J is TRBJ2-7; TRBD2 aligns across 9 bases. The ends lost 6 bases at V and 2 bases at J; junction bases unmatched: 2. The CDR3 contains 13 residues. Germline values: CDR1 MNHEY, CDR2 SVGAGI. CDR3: CASRGTSTYEQYF. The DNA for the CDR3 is TGTGCCAGCAGGGGGACTAGCACCTACGAGCAGTACTTC.

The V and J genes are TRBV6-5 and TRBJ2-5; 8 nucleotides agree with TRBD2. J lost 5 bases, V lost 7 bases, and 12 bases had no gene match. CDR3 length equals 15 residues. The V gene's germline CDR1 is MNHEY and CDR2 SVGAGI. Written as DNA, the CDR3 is TGTGCCAGCACCATAAGGCGGGGGGCGGGGGAGACCCAGTACTTC. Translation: CASTIRRGAGETQYF.

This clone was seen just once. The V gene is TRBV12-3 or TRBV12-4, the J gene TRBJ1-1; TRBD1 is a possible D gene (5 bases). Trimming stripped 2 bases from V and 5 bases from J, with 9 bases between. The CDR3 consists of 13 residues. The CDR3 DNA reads TGTGCCAGCAGTTTAAACAGGAATACTGAAGCTTTCTTT. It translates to CASSLNRNTEAFF.

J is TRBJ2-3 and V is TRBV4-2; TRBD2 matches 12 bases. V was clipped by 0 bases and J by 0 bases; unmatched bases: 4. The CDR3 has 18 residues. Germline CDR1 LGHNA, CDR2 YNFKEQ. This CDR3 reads CASSQDGTSGSSTDTQYF. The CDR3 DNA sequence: TGTGCCAGCAGCCAAGACGGGACTAGCGGGTCTAGCACAGATACGCAGTATTTT.

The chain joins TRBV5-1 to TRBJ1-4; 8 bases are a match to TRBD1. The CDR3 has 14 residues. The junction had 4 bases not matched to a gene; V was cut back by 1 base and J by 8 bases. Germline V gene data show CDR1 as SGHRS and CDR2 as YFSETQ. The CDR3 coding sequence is TGCGCCAGCAGCTTGAGACAGGGGCGCGAAAAACTGTTTTTT. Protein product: CASSLRQGREKLFF.

In DNA, the CDR3 is TGTGCCAGTAGTATCGTCAGCTCCTACAATGAGCAGTTCTTC. This codes for CASSIVSSYNEQFF. The V call is TRBV19, the J call TRBJ2-1; D unclear. This CDR3 region has 14 residues. Per germline, CDR1 LNHDA and CDR2 SQIVND (reference sequence). Trimming cost V 3 bases and J 0 bases, with 6 bases left between them.

The CDR3 DNA is TGTGCCAGCAGCCAAGTATACGGGGATGAAAACATTCAGTACTTC. Its protein product is CASSQVYGDENIQYF. This rearrangement joins TRBV3-1 (or the pseudogene TRBV3-2) to TRBJ2-4; possibly TRBD2 for D (5 bases). This CDR3 contains 15 residues. V was cut by 1 base and J by 5 bases, with 12 bases left in between. Germline loops: CDR1 LGHDT, CDR2 YNNKEL (reference sequence).